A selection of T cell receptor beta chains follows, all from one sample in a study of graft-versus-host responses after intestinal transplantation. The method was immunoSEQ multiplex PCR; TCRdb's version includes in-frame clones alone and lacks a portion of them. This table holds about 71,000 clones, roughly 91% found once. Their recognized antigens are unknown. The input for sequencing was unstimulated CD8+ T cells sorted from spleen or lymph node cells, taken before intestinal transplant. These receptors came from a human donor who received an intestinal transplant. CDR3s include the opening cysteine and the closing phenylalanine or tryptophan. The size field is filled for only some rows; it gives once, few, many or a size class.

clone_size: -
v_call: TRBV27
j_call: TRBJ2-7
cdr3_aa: CASSLSAGGGPYEQYF

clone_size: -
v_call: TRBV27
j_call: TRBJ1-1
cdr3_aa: CASSWGSATEAFF

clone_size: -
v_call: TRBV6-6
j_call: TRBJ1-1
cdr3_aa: CASNPTGRGEAFF

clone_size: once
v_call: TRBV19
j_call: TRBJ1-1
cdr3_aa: CASSMGGGISEGAFF

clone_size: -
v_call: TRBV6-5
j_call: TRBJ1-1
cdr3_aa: CASSSFAEAFF

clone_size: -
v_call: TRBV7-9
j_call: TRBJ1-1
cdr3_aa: CASRPPDTNTEAFF

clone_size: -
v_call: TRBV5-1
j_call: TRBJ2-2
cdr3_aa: CASSLGGAGELFF

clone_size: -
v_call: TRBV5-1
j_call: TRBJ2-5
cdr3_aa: CASSPGGLMAETQYF

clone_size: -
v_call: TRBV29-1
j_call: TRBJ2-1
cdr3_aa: CSVGWWGDAYNEQFF

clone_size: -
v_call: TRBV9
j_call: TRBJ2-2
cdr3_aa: CASSPGLAGGQWLSSNTGELFF

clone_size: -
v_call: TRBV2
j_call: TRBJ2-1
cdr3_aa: CASSEALAGAYNEQFF

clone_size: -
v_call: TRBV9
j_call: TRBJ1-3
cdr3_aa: CASSGTGGNTIYF